This T cell receptor (beta chain) was recorded in a study of cytomegalovirus exposure and HLA in healthy donors. The study ran its PCR with 60 Vbeta and 13 Jbeta primers. The protocol was immunoSEQ multiplex PCR, while the TCRdb copy is restricted to in-frame clones and leaves out a portion. The sample has about 160,000 clones, and its top ten clones hold under 2%. The CDR3 has 13 amino acids. Trimming cost V 3 bases and J 9 bases; bases outside gene matches: 5. Looked up from germline, CDR1 is SGDLS and CDR2 is YYNGEE. For this clone: No antigen is known for it.

Study results and limitations: Investigators reported 150 to 200 TCR beta chains as tied to cytomegalovirus. A classifier reportedly called cytomegalovirus status with high sensitivity and specificity.

This chain uses TRBV9 with TRBJ1-5; 8 nucleotides agree with TRBD1. The specimen sequenced was PBMCs. The source is a woman aged 45-60 years in good health and CMV-seronegative. CDR3: CASSGGQGGPQHF. In nucleotides, the CDR3 is TGTGCCAGCAGCGGAGGACAGGGCGGGCCCCAGCATTTT. The whole variable domain, remainder taken from reference TRBV9 and TRBJ1-5, is DSGVTQTPKHLITATGQRVTLRCSPRSGDLSVYWYQQSLDQGLQFLIQYYNGEERAKGNILERFSAQQFPDLHSELNLSSLELGDSALYFCASSGGQGGPQHFGDGTRLSIL.